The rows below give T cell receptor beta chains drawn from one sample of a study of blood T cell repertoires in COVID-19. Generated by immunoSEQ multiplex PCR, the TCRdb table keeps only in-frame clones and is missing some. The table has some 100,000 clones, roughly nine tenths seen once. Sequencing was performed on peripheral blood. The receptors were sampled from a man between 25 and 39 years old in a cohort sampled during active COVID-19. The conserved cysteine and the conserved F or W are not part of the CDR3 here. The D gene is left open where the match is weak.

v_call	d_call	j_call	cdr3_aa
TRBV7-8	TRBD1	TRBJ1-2	ASSRDGTGDGYT
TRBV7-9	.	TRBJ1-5	ASSSTAGVNQPQH
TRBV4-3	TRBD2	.	ASSQRPPRRGGGTGELF
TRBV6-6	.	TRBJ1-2	ASSTTARNYGYT
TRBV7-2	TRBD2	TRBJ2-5	ASSLVLAGWETQY
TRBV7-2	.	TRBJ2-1	ASSPLGDLSSYNEQF
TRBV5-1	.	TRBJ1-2	ASSPSGGSYGYT
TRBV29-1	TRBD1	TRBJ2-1	SVVLWDRGSYNEQF
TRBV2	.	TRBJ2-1	ASSEITPGLISYNEQF
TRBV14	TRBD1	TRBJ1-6	ASSLGQRYNSPLH
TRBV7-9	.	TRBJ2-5	ASSLGRAAEGQETQY
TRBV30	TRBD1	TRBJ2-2	AWSGTGVGELF
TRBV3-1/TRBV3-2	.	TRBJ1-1	ASSYGGTEAF
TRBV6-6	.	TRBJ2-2	ASSYKGTGELF
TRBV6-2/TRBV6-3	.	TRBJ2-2	ASSSQTGELF
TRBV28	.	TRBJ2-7	ASSLQRQAYEQY
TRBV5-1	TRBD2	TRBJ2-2	ASSLSRGGLNTGELF
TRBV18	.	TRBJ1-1	ASSPGREGAEAF
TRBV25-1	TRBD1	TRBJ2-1	ASSDPQQGALYNEQF
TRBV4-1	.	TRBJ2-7	ASSRTASYEQY
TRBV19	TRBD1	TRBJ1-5	ASSGTGSQPQH
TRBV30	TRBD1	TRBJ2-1	AWSGGQGFNNEQF
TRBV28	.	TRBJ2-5	ASSSVSGETQY
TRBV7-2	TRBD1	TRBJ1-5	ASSLTGNQPQH
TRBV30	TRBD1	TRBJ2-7	ACTDRGDYEQY
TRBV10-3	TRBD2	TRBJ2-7	AITSSPSGEDEQY
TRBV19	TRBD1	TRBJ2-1	ASSRTGDSYNEQF
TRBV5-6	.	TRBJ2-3	ASSLAAPRTRYDTQY
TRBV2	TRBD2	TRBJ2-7	ASSGRGYYEQY
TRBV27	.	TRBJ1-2	ASSPVENVGGGYT
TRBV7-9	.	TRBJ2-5	ASSLLTGYQETQY
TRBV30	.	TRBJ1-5	AWSGQVRNQPQH
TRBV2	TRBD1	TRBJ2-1	ASSPGQAYNEQF
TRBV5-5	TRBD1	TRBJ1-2	ASSLGVGYGTGYGYT
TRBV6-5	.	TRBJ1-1	ASRIPGGGHTEAF
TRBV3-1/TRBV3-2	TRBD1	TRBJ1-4	ASSPDRDNEKLF
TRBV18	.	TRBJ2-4	ASSPEAGNIQY
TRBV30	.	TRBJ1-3	AWSIGGSGNTIY
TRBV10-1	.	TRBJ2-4	ASSAGLGGNIQY
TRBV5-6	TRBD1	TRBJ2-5	ASSEDRGLQTQY
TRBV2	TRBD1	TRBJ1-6	ASSVTGENSPLH
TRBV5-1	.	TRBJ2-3	ASSLAEGGPQDTQY
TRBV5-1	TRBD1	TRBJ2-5	ASSIPGGETQY
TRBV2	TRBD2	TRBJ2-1	ASRFKTSGAYNEQF
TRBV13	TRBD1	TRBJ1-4	ASSYRQGVNEKLF
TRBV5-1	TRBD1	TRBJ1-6	ASSPGQGSSYNSPLH
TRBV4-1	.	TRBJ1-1	ASSQDIWGPKAF
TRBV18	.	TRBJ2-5	ASSPLGGEETQY